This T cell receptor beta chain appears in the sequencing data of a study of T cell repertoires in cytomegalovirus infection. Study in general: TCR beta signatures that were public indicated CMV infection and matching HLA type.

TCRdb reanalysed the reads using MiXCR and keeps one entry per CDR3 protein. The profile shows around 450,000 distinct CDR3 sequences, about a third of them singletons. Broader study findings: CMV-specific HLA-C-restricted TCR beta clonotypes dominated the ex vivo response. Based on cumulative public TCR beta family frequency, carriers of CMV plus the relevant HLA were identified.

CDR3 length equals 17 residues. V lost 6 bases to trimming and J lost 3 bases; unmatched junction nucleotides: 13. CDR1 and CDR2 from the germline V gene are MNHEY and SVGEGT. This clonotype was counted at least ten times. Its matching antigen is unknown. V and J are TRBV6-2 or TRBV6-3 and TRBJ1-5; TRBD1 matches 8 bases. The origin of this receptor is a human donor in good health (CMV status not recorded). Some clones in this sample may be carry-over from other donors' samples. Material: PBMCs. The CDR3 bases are TGTGCCAGCAGAGGACAGGGAGGGGCCTGGAACAATCAGCCCCAGCATTTT. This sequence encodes CASRGQGGAWNNQPQHF.